This TCR beta chain came from a study of T cells in tumors after PD-1 blockade. For the study at large: A subset received ongoing vismodegib 150 mg daily alongside anti-PD-1 therapy. Mean per blood sample: some 120,000 templates (about 24,000-290,000), around 38,000 unique clonotypes.

This clone turned up a few times. Its antigen is not identified. Template: tumor biopsy or peripheral blood genomic DNA, 616-6,004 ng per sample. Produced via immunoSEQ multiplex PCR; TCRdb's table is partial and in-frame only. The table records some 60,000 clones, around four fifths of them present only once. Study-level results: About 41% of tumor TCR clonotypes were also found in blood.

The CDR3 runs 13 residues. Trimming shortened V by 8 bases and J by 1 base, and 11 bases separated the two germline ends. Germline CDR1 SGHTA, CDR2 FQGNSA. The specimen comprised PBMCs, sampled before anti-PD-1 treatment. This chain connects TRBV7-2 to TRBJ1-1, with D maybe TRBD1 (6 bases). This clonotype originated in a human donor with basal cell carcinoma. DNA for the CDR3: TGTGCCAGCCTCCCGGACAGGAACACTGAAGCTTTCTTT. Its protein product is CASLPDRNTEAFF.